The 29 T cell receptor beta chains below all came from one sample that was sequenced in a study of CD8+CD57+ T cells in acquired aplastic anemia. The template for TCR beta VDJ and CDR3 sequence profiling was genomic DNA. TCRdb called the reads again in MiXCR, with one record for every CDR3 protein. The sample records some 140,000 distinct CDR3 sequences, approximately 52% being singletons. Individuals selected for sequencing had exhibited CD8+CD57+ cell expansion on flow cytometry. The sequencing sample was made of sorted CD4+, CD8+, or CD8+CD57+ T cells (not recorded which) from PBMCs. The receptors were sampled from a human donor with aplastic anemia.

The V call is TRBV10-3, the J call TRBJ1-2; TRBD1 is a possible D gene (6 bases). CDR1 is ENHRY and CDR2 is SYGVKD in the germline V gene. V was clipped by 7 bases and J by 7 bases, with 19 bases between them. This CDR3 has 14 amino acids. The CDR3: CAITRGLGGSGYTF. For the CDR3, the DNA is TGTGCCATCACTCGGGGGTTAGGGGGTAGTGGCTACACCTTC.

This clonotype showed up just once. The J gene is TRBJ2-3, the V gene TRBV4-3; the D is unclear. The CDR3 consists of 14 residues. The germline gives CDR1 LGHNA, CDR2 YSLEER. Trimming took off 1 base at V and 5 bases at J, with 10 bases between the two ends. The CDR3 bases are TGCGCCAGCAGCCAAGTGGCACAGTTAGATACGCAGTATTTT. Translation gives CASSQVAQLDTQYF.

The chain carries TRBV15 and TRBJ2-7; a possible D gene is TRBD1 (5 bases). Germline values: CDR1 LNHNV, CDR2 YYDKDF (reference sequence). V lost 1 base and J 0 bases, leaving 13 bases between the germline ends. The CDR3 length is 16 residues. The CDR3 region is CATSRGLGVTSYEQYF. CDR3 bases: TGTGCCACCAGCAGAGGATTAGGGGTGACCTCCTACGAGCAGTACTTC. The variable domain in full, with the rest retrieved from reference TRBV15 and TRBJ2-7, is DAMVIQNPRYQVTQFGKPVTLSCSQTLNHNVMYWYQQKSSQAPKLLFHYYDKDFNNEADTPDNFQSRRPNTSFCFLDIRSPGLGDTAMYLCATSRGLGVTSYEQYFGPGTRLTVT.

The J gene is TRBJ2-3, the V gene TRBV7-2; D gene unclear. The J call may be faulty, since TRBJ1-5 better matches the DNA end. Germline V lookup: CDR1 SGHTA, CDR2 FQGNSA. CDR3 length: 14 amino acids. In DNA form, the CDR3 reads TGTGCCAGCAGCTTAGTACCGGGAGGAGACACGCAGCATTTT. Encoded protein: CASSLVPGGDTQHF.

At least ten counts were recorded for this clonotype. The CDR3 loop reads CASSQWGGTGELFF. DNA of the CDR3: TGTGCCAGCAGCCAATGGGGGGGCACCGGGGAGCTGTTTTTT. The rearrangement uses TRBV13 and TRBJ2-2, with 7 bases that match TRBD2. V shed 5 bases and J 4 bases; nucleotides not matched to a gene: 4. This CDR3 region has 14 residues. Germline CDR1 PRHDT, CDR2 FYEKMQ (reference sequence).

This chain uses TRBV9 with TRBJ2-7; TRBD1 matches at 9 bases. V shed 3 bases, J shed 5 bases, and the junction held 6 bases outside the gene matches. Germline V gene data show CDR1 as SGDLS and CDR2 as YYNGEE. The CDR3 covers 14 residues. CDR3 coding DNA: TGTGCCAGCAGCGCCGGGACAGGGACGGACGAGCAGTACTTC. It encodes CASSAGTGTDEQYF.

The CDR3 sequence is CASSMQGERTQYF. The CDR3 coding sequence is TGTGCCAGTAGTATGCAGGGGGAGCGGACCCAGTACTTC. This chain links TRBV19 with TRBJ2-5; 7 nucleotides line up with TRBD1. This CDR3 comprises 13 residues. The germline V gene has CDR1 LNHDA and CDR2 SQIVND (reference sequence). V trimming: 3 bases; J trimming: 7 bases; junction bases outside the gene matches: 5. Drawing the rest from reference TRBV19 and TRBJ2-5, the complete variable domain is DGGITQSPKYLFRKEGQNVTLSCEQNLNHDAMYWYRQDPGQGLRLIYYSQIVNDFQKGDIAEGYSVSREKKESFPLTVTSAQKNPTAFYLCASSMQGERTQYFGPGTRLLVL.

There are many counts of this clonotype. The V call is TRBV19, the J call TRBJ1-1, with D perhaps matching TRBD1 (5 bases). Germline assignment: CDR1 LNHDA and CDR2 SQIVND (reference sequence). This CDR3 is built from 13 residues. V dropped 5 bases and J dropped 4 bases, with 11 bases sitting between them. The CDR3 region has the DNA TGTGCCAGTAGTTCCCAGGGCTTCACTGAAGCTTTCTTT. It codes for CASSSQGFTEAFF.

The rearrangement joins TRBV5-1 to TRBJ2-5; the D gene is possibly TRBD1 (6 bases). Per germline, CDR1 SGHRS and CDR2 YFSETQ. The CDR3 is made up of 14 amino acids. Trimming stripped 2 bases from V and 2 bases from J, with 10 bases between. CDR3 sequence (DNA): TGCGCCAGCAGCTTAACAGACAGGCAAGAGACCCAGTACTTC. This sequence encodes CASSLTDRQETQYF.

The chain couples TRBV6-5 to TRBJ2-1, with no clear D. V dropped 0 bases and J dropped 10 bases, with 4 bases sitting between them. Germline CDR1 reads MNHEY; CDR2 reads SVGAGI. The CDR3 runs 11 residues. CDR3: CASSYSTEQFF. The CDR3 DNA is TGTGCCAGCAGTTACTCAACCGAGCAGTTCTTC.

The chain carries TRBV11-2 and TRBJ2-4; D tentatively fits TRBD1 or TRBD2 (5 bases each). V gave up 5 bases and J gave up 2 bases, with 16 bases separating them. CDR3 size: 16 residues. Germline CDR1 SGHAT, CDR2 FQNNGV. In DNA, the CDR3 is TGTGCCAGCAGCACCCGCTCAGAGGGGCCCAAAAACATTCAGTACTTC. It specifies CASSTRSEGPKNIQYF. The full variable domain, with the rest looked up from reference TRBV11-2 and TRBJ2-4, is EAGVAQSPRYKIIEKRQSVAFWCNPISGHATLYWYQQILGQGPKLLIQFQNNGVVDDSQLPKDRFSAERLKGVDSTLKIQPAKLEDSAVYLCASSTRSEGPKNIQYFGAGTRLSVL.

Ten or more counts support this clonotype. The chain uses TRBV10-3 and TRBJ1-2, with D possibly being TRBD1 (6 bases). Germline V CDR1 and CDR2: ENHRY, SYGVKD. The CDR3 covers 15 residues. V was shortened by 3 bases and J by 2 bases, with 13 bases between the two germline ends. The CDR3 is CAISDYPDRNYGYTF. The DNA for the CDR3 is TGTGCCATCAGTGATTACCCGGACAGAAACTATGGCTACACCTTC.

This chain connects TRBV6-1 to TRBJ1-1; no clear D gene. There are 12 residues in the CDR3. Germline V lookup: CDR1 MNHNS, CDR2 SASEGT. V lost 10 bases and J 0 bases, leaving 9 bases between the germline ends. Here the CDR3 DNA reads TGTGCCATCATGGGTCTGAACACTGAAGCTTTCTTT. Protein product: CAIMGLNTEAFF.

This clonotype was seen a handful of times. The J gene is TRBJ1-4, the V gene TRBV29-1; D remains ambiguous. V gave up 4 bases and J gave up 8 bases, with 14 bases separating them. CDR1 and CDR2 from the germline V gene are SQVTM and ANQGSEA. The CDR3 covers 13 residues. The CDR3: CSVALGLGEKLFF. The CDR3 DNA reads TGCAGCGTTGCCTTGGGGTTAGGCGAAAAACTGTTTTTT.

The chain is built from TRBV10-2 and TRBJ2-7; tentatively, D is TRBD1 (6 bases). From germline, CDR1 is WSHSY and CDR2 SAAADI. This CDR3 has 15 residues. Trimming took off 9 bases at V and 3 bases at J, with 21 bases between the two ends. CDR3 bases: TGCGCCAGAAATGGTCTAGGGACACTCCACTACGAGCAGTACTTC. It specifies CARNGLGTLHYEQYF.

J is TRBJ1-1 and V is TRBV10-3; a possible D gene is TRBD1 (6 bases). Germline V lookup: CDR1 ENHRY, CDR2 SYGVKD. The V gene lost 11 bases and the J gene lost 1 base, with 14 bases spanning the gap. The CDR3 consists of 13 residues. CDR3 residues: CAVTSGQNTEAFF. In nucleotides, the CDR3 is TGTGCCGTGACTTCGGGACAGAACACTGAAGCTTTCTTT.

The chain couples TRBV19 to TRBJ1-3, with D possibly TRBD1 on 5 matching bases. This CDR3 comprises 13 residues. CDR1 LNHDA and CDR2 SQIVND come from the germline V gene (reference sequence). V gave up 6 bases and J gave up 2 bases, with 8 bases separating them. This chain's CDR3 is CASRQGAGNTIYF. The CDR3 DNA follows: TGTGCCAGTAGGCAGGGAGCTGGAAACACCATATATTTT.

Concerning this clonotype itself: Since a much larger clone is just one base distant, this may be a read error. The chain combines TRBV6-2 or TRBV6-3 with TRBJ2-7, with 7 bases lining up with TRBD1. Germline CDR1 reads MNHEY; CDR2 reads SVGEGT. Unmatched junction bases numbered 7, after V lost 8 bases and J lost 0 bases. The CDR3 contains 14 residues. The CDR3: CASGPTGVSYEQYF. The DNA of the CDR3 is TGTGCCAGCGGACCCACAGGGGTCTCCTACGAGCAGTACTTC.

The V gene is TRBV10-2, the J gene TRBJ2-1, with 8 nucleotides matching TRBD2. This CDR3 region has 13 residues. Looked up from germline, CDR1 is WSHSY and CDR2 is SAAADI. The J segment lost 6 bases and the V segment lost 6 bases, leaving 4 bases of the junction unmatched. CDR3 sequence reads: CASSRTSSNEQFF. CDR3 DNA sequence: TGCGCCAGCAGCAGGACTAGCAGCAATGAGCAGTTCTTC.

The J gene is TRBJ2-5, the V gene TRBV7-6; 7 nucleotides agree with TRBD2. Germline CDR1 reads SGHVS; CDR2 reads FNYEAQ. The trim removed 2 bases at V and 1 base at J, leaving 7 bases unmatched. The CDR3 totals 16 residues. The CDR3 loop is CASSLLSSGTQETQYF. CDR3 nucleotide sequence: TGTGCCAGCAGCTTATTATCCAGCGGGACCCAAGAGACCCAGTACTTC.

A word on this clonotype: A junction end diverges from the germline sequence, so it may reflect a read error. This CDR3 reads CASSELDTGELLF. In DNA form, the CDR3 reads TGTGCCAGCAGTGAGCTAGACACCGGGGAGCTGTTATTT. V usage is TRBV2 and J usage is TRBJ2-2, with TRBD2 as a possible D gene (5 bases). Germline CDR1 SNHLY, CDR2 FYNNEI. The CDR3 spans 13 residues.

The chain combines TRBV2 with TRBJ1-1; a weak D match, TRBD1 (6 bases). The CDR3 loop spans 15 amino acids. CDR1 is SNHLY and CDR2 is FYNNEI in the germline V gene. V was shortened by 3 bases and J by 1 base, with 12 bases between the two germline ends. CDR3 DNA: TGTGCCAGCAGTGAGGTGGGGGCAACGAACACTGAAGCTTTCTTT. This encodes CASSEVGATNTEAFF.

This clonotype was observed a few times. V usage is TRBV19 and J usage is TRBJ2-1; 13 bases fit TRBD2. The V segment lost 7 bases and the J segment 5 bases; nucleotides outside the gene matches: 2. The CDR3 extends over 14 amino acids. Germline V gives CDR1 LNHDA, CDR2 SQIVND (reference sequence). This chain's CDR3 is CASIGTSGDNEQFF. The CDR3 region has the DNA TGTGCCAGTATTGGGACTAGCGGGGACAATGAGCAGTTCTTC.

The gene calls are TRBV29-1 and TRBJ2-7, with a possible D match to TRBD2 (5 bases). CDR3 length: 13 amino acids. V was shortened by 5 bases and J by 5 bases, with 16 bases between the two germline ends. Germline V gene data show CDR1 as SQVTM and CDR2 as ANQGSEA. CDR3 residues: CSVRPTVRDEQYF. In DNA form, the CDR3 reads TGCAGCGTTAGGCCCACGGTGCGGGACGAGCAGTACTTC.

This clonotype appeared many times. The chain couples TRBV7-9 to TRBJ1-5, with TRBD1 as a possible D gene (5 bases). Germline V lookup: CDR1 SEHNR, CDR2 FQNEAQ (reference sequence). This CDR3 is built from 14 residues. The germline V and J ends were trimmed by 5 bases and 6 bases, with 14 bases remaining between them. The CDR3 sequence: CASSDGGVGQPQHF. CDR3 DNA sequence: TGTGCCAGCAGCGACGGGGGAGTCGGTCAGCCCCAGCATTTT. The variable domain in full, completed from reference TRBV7-9 and TRBJ1-5, reads DTGVSQNPRHKITKRGQNVTFRCDPISEHNRLYWYRQTLGQGPEFLTYFQNEAQLEKSRLLSDRFSAERPKGSFSTLEIQRTEQGDSAMYLCASSDGGVGQPQHFGDGTRLSIL.

This clonotype was detected many times. V usage is TRBV19 and J usage is TRBJ1-1; D gene unclear. This CDR3 spans 13 amino acids. Trimming stripped 3 bases from V and 1 base from J, with 6 bases between. Per germline, CDR1 LNHDA and CDR2 SQIVND (reference sequence). The CDR3 nucleotides read TGTGCCAGTAGTATGTCTAGGAACACTGAAGCTTTCTTT. Translation gives CASSMSRNTEAFF.

The gene calls are TRBV5-5 and TRBJ2-7; D is unresolved. V was cut by 9 bases and J by 2 bases, with 15 bases left in between. Germline V lookup: CDR1 SGHKS, CDR2 YYEKEE (reference sequence). CDR3 length equals 13 residues. The CDR3 is CANETENAYEQYF. The DNA of the CDR3 is TGTGCCAACGAGACTGAAAATGCCTACGAGCAGTACTTC.

The sample holds one count of this clonotype. This chain joins TRBV20-1 and TRBJ2-5, with 7 bases lining up with TRBD2. V trimming: 2 bases; J trimming: 2 bases; junction bases outside the gene matches: 23. Germline values: CDR1 DFQATT, CDR2 SNEGSKA (reference sequence). The CDR3 sequence is 20 residues long. The CDR3 loop is CSARPISRERGVGPQETQYF. CDR3 nucleotides: TGCAGTGCTAGACCAATCTCCCGTGAGCGGGGTGTAGGGCCACAAGAGACCCAGTACTTC.

The chain combines TRBV15 with TRBJ2-5, with 9 bases identical to TRBD2. Per the germline V gene, CDR1 is LNHNV and CDR2 is YYDKDF (reference sequence). The CDR3 extends over 16 amino acids. Trimming at V came to 0 bases and at J to 2 bases, leaving 4 bases not matched to a gene. This CDR3 is CATSREDSGGQETQYF. The CDR3 bases are TGTGCCACCAGCAGAGAGGACAGCGGGGGGCAAGAGACCCAGTACTTC.